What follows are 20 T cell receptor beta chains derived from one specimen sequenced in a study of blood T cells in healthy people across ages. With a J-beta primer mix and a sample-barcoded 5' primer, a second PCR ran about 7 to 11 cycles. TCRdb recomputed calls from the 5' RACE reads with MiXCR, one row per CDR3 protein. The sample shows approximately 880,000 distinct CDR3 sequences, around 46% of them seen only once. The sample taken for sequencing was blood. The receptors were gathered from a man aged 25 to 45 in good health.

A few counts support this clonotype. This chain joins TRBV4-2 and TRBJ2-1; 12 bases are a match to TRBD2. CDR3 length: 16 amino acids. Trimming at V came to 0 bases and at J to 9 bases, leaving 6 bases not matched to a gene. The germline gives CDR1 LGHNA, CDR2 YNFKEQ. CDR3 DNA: TGTGCCAGCAGCCAAGATCCTAGCGGGGGGGGGAGTGAGCAGTTCTTC. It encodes CASSQDPSGGGSEQFF.

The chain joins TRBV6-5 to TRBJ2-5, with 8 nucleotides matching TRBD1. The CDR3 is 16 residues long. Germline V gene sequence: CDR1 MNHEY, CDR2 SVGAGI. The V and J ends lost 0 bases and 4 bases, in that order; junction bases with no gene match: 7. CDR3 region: CASSYSRTGSAETQYF. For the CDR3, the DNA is TGTGCCAGCAGTTACTCAAGGACAGGGTCGGCAGAGACCCAGTACTTC.

CDR3 in DNA: TGTGCCAGCTCACCATTGGCCCCCGCGCTAGCTCAGGCAGATACGCAGTATTTT. The encoded protein is CASSPLAPALAQADTQYF. The gene calls are TRBV18 and TRBJ2-3; tentatively, D is TRBD2 (5 bases). Germline V lookup: CDR1 KGHSH, CDR2 LQKENI. The CDR3 consists of 18 residues. The V gene lost 2 bases and the J gene lost 4 bases, with 22 bases spanning the gap.

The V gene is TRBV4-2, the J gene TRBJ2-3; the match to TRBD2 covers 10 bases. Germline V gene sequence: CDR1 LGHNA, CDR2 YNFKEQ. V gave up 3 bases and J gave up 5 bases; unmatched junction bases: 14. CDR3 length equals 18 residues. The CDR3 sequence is CASSQMVEAGGRVDTQYF. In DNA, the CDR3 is TGTGCCAGCAGCCAGATGGTCGAAGCGGGGGGGCGGGTAGATACGCAGTATTTT.

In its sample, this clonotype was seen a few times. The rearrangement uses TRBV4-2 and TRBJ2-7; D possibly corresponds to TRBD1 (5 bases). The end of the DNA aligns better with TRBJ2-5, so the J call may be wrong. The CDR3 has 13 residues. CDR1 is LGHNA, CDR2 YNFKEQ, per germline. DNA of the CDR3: TGTGCCAGCAGCCAAGTTACAGGCGGGACCCAGTACTTC. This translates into CASSQVTGGTQYF.

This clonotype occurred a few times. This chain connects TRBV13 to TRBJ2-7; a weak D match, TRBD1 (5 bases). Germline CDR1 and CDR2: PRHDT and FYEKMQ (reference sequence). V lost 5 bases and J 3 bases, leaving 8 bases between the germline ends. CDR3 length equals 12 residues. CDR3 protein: CASSKTGYEQYF. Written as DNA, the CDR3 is TGTGCCAGCAGCAAAACAGGCTACGAGCAGTACTTC.

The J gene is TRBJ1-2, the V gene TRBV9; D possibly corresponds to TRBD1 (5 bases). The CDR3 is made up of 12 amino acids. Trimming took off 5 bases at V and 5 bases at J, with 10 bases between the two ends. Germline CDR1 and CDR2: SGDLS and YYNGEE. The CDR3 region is CASSDDSYGYTF. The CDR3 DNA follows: TGTGCCAGCAGTGATGACAGTTATGGCTACACCTTC.

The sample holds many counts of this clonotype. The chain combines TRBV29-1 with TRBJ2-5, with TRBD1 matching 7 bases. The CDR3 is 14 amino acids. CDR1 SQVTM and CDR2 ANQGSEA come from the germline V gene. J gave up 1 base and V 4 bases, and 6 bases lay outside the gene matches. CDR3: CSVVGTEFQETQYF. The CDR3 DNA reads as TGCAGCGTTGTCGGGACAGAGTTCCAAGAGACCCAGTACTTC.

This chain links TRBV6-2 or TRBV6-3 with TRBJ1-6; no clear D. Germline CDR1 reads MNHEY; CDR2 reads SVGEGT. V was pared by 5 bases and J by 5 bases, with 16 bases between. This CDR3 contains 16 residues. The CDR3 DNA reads TGTGCCAGCAGTCGTCGGCAGGTGACGAATAATTCACCCCTCCACTTT. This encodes CASSRRQVTNNSPLHF.

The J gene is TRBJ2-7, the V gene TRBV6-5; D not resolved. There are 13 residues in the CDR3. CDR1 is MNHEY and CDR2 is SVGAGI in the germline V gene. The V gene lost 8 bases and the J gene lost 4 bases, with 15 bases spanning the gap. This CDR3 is CASWGVNSYEQYF. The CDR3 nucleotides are TGTGCCAGCTGGGGTGTGAACTCGTACGAGCAGTACTTC.

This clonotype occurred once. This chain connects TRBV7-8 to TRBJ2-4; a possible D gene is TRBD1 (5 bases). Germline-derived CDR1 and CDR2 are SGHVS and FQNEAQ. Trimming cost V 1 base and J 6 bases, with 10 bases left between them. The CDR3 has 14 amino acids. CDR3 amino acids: CASSLGGYGNIQYF. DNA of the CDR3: TGTGCCAGCAGCTTAGGGGGCTACGGAAACATTCAGTACTTC. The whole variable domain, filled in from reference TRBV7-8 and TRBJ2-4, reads GAGVSQSPRYKVAKRGQDVALRCDPISGHVSLFWYQQALGQGPEFLTYFQNEAQLDKSGLPSDRFFAERPEGSVSTLKIQRTQQEDSAVYLCASSLGGYGNIQYFGAGTRLSVL.

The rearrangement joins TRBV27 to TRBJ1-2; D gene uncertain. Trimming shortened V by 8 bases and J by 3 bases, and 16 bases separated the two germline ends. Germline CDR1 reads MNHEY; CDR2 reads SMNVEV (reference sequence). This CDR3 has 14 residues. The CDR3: CASSPGAVHYGYTF. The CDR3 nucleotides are TGTGCCAGCTCCCCCGGAGCGGTGCACTATGGCTACACCTTC.

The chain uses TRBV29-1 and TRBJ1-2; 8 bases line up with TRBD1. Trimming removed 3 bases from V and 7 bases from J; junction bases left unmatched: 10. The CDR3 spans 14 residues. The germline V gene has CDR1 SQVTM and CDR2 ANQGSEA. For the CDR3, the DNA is TGCAGCGTTGAGGTCTTGGACAGGGCAGCTGGCTACACCTTC. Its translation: CSVEVLDRAAGYTF.

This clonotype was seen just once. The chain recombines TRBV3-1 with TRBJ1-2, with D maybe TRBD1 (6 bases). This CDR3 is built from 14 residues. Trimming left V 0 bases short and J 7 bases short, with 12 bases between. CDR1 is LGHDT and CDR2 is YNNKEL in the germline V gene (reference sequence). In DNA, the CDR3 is TGTGCCAGCAGCCAAGACGGGGGGGGCGGTGGCTACACCTTC. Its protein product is CASSQDGGGGGYTF.

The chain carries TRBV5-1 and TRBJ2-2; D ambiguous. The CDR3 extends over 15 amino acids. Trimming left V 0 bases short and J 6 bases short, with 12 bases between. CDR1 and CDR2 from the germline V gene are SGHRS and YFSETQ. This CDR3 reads CASSLAAGQPGELFF. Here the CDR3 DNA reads TGCGCCAGCAGCTTGGCCGCAGGTCAACCCGGGGAGCTGTTTTTT.

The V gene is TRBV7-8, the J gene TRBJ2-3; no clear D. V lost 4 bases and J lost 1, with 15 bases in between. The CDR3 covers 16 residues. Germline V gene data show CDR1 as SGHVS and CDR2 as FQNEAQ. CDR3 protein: CASSSVRTAGTDTQYF. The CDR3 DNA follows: TGTGCCAGCAGCTCCGTTCGGACGGCGGGCACAGATACGCAGTATTTT.

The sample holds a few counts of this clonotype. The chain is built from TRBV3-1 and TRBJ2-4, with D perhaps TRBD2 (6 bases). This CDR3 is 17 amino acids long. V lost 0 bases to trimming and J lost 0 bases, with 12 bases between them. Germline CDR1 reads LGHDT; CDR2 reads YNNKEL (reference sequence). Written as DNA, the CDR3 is TGTGCCAGCAGCCAAGACGCGGCGGGGCGAGCCAAAAACATTCAGTACTTC. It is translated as CASSQDAAGRAKNIQYF.

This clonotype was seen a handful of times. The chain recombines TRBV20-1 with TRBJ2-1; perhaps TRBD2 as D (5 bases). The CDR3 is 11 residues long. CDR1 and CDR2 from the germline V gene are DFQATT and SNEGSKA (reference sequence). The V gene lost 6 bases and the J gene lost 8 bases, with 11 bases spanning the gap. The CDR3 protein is CSAQRRDEQFF. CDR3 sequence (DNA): TGCAGTGCCCAGAGGCGGGATGAGCAGTTCTTC.

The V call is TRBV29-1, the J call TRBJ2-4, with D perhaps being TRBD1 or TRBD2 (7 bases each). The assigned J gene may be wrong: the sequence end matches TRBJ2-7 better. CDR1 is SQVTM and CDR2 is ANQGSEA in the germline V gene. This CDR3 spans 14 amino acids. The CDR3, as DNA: TGCAGCGTTGAGTTGGCAGGGGGGGGTAACGAGCAGTACTTC. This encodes CSVELAGGGNEQYF.

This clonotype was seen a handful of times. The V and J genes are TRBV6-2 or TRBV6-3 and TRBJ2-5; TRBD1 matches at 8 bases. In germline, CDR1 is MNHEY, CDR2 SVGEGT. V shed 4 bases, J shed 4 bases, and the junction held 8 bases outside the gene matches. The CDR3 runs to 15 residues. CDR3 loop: CASSFLSGTGETQYF. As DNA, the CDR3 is TGTGCCAGCAGTTTTCTATCCGGGACAGGAGAGACCCAGTACTTC.